One and the same sample provided the 18 T cell receptor beta chains below, sequenced in a study of T cells in Graves' hyperthyroidism and ophthalmopathy. Authors of the study amplified TCR beta CDR3 regions from RNA transcripts. The primer set for the first-round RT-PCR of the TCR CDR3 was HTBI. TCRdb re-called the multiplex PCR reads with MiXCR, one entry per CDR3 protein. Of approximately 620,000 distinct CDR3 sequences listed, about 15% are singletons. Sequencing was carried out using blood. These receptors were obtained from a woman aged 30 to 39 with Graves' hyperthyroidism that later progressed to Graves' ophthalmopathy.

This clonotype was counted at least ten times. The chain is built from TRBV11-1 and TRBJ2-7; D unresolved. Germline lookup yields CDR1 SGHAT and CDR2 FQDESV (reference sequence). This CDR3 spans 15 amino acids. Trimming cost V 3 bases and J 0 bases, with 12 bases left between them. The CDR3 DNA reads TGTGCCAGCAGCTTGGACGTCGGGTTCTCCTACGAGCAGTACTTC. Translating it yields CASSLDVGFSYEQYF.

The genes are TRBV20-1 and TRBJ1-5; possibly TRBD1 for D (5 bases). The CDR3 loop spans 13 amino acids. Trimming pared 3 bases from V and 3 bases from J, leaving 9 bases between. Germline V lookup: CDR1 DFQATT, CDR2 SNEGSKA (reference sequence). The DNA for the CDR3 is TGCAGTGCTAGTTCAGGGATCAATCAGCCCCAGCATTTT. Protein sequence: CSASSGINQPQHF.

This clonotype was observed a few times. The V and J genes are TRBV7-2 and TRBJ2-7, with 8 positions matching TRBD1. Losses at the gene ends were 5 bases for V and 2 bases for J; bases not matched to a gene: 11. This CDR3 contains 16 residues. Germline lookup yields CDR1 SGHTA and CDR2 FQGNSA. CDR3 bases: TGTGCCAGCAGCCCAGAACGGGACAGGATAACCTACGAGCAGTACTTC. This encodes CASSPERDRITYEQYF.

This clonotype appeared a few times. The chain couples TRBV6-5 to TRBJ2-3, with 13 bases that match TRBD2. In germline, CDR1 is MNHEY, CDR2 SVGAGI. The CDR3 has 16 amino acids. The ends lost 3 bases at V and 3 bases at J; junction bases unmatched: 3. CDR3 sequence (DNA): TGTGCCAGCAGTTATGGGACTAGCGGGGTAACAGATACGCAGTATTTT. Translated: CASSYGTSGVTDTQYF.

Many counts were recorded for this clonotype. The V call is TRBV12-3 or TRBV12-4, the J call TRBJ2-1; no clear D. Trimming removed 7 bases at V and 4 bases at J, with 8 bases between. The CDR3 contains 12 residues. CDR3 loop: CASTTEYNEQFF. As DNA, the CDR3 is TGTGCCAGCACAACAGAGTACAATGAGCAGTTCTTC.

The table lists this clonotype with many counts. V is TRBV2 and J is TRBJ2-5, with 9 positions matching TRBD2. The germline CDR1 and CDR2 sequences are SNHLY and FYNNEI. The V and J ends lost 3 bases and 4 bases, in that order; junction bases with no gene match: 9. The CDR3 length is 16 residues. In DNA form, the CDR3 reads TGTGCCAGCAGTGAGTTTTTAGCGGGAGATGGAGAGACCCAGTACTTC. Protein sequence: CASSEFLAGDGETQYF.

This clonotype has ten or more counts. The chain links TRBV7-6 to TRBJ1-1; 7 nucleotides agree with TRBD1. Germline values: CDR1 SGHVS, CDR2 FNYEAQ. The CDR3 contains 13 residues. V shed 3 bases, J shed 3 bases, and the junction held 1 base outside the gene matches. CDR3 coding DNA: TGTGCCAGCAGCTTCACAGGGGACACTGAAGCTTTCTTT. This sequence encodes CASSFTGDTEAFF.

V is TRBV29-1 and J is TRBJ2-2; 7 nucleotides agree with TRBD2. The CDR3 spans 14 residues. Germline-derived CDR1 and CDR2 are SQVTM and ANQGSEA. The junction had 5 bases not matched to a gene; V was cut back by 2 bases and J by 5 bases. CDR3 coding DNA: TGCAGCGTTGAAACTAGCGCCGTAACCGGGGAGCTGTTTTTT. It is translated as CSVETSAVTGELFF.

Ten or more counts support this clonotype. The genes are TRBV20-1 and TRBJ1-1, with D maybe TRBD1 (6 bases). This CDR3 spans 13 amino acids. V lost 6 bases and J 0 bases, leaving 11 bases between the germline ends. Per germline, CDR1 DFQATT and CDR2 SNEGSKA (reference sequence). CDR3 loop: CSAPGQLNTEAFF. The CDR3 DNA reads as TGCAGTGCCCCGGGACAATTGAACACTGAAGCTTTCTTT.

This clonotype has only a few counts. The J gene is TRBJ1-1, the V gene TRBV25-1, with a weak D call TRBD1 (6 bases). Trimming left V 3 bases short and J 7 bases short, with 12 bases between. The CDR3 has 13 residues. Germline V CDR1 and CDR2: MGHDK, SYGVNS. CDR3 protein: CASSDFRGHEAFF. In nucleotides, the CDR3 is TGTGCCAGCAGTGACTTCAGGGGACATGAAGCTTTCTTT.

The CDR3 protein is CASSLAPLAGGRAETQYF. The CDR3 bases are TGTGCCAGCAGTTTGGCTCCCCTAGCTGGTGGGCGTGCGGAGACCCAGTACTTC. The chain joins TRBV12-3 or TRBV12-4 to TRBJ2-5; a weak D match, TRBD2 (5 bases). Between the trimmed V and J ends, which lost 3 bases and 5 bases, there was a span of 25 bases. The CDR3 is 18 residues long.

This clonotype was seen repeatedly, ten times or more. The genes are TRBV6-5 and TRBJ1-6; D is uncertain. Germline V gives CDR1 MNHEY, CDR2 SVGAGI. The germline V and J ends were trimmed by 0 bases and 12 bases, with 6 bases remaining between them. This CDR3 is built from 12 residues. CDR3 bases: TGTGCCAGCAGTTACTCGAAGGGACCCCTCCACTTT. It yields the protein CASSYSKGPLHF.

The chain is built from TRBV5-1 and TRBJ2-2; 11 nucleotides match TRBD2. The germline V gene encodes CDR1 SGHRS and CDR2 YFSETQ. The CDR3 spans 16 residues. Trimming at V came to 2 bases and at J to 5 bases, leaving 5 bases not matched to a gene. The DNA for the CDR3 is TGCGCCAGCAGCTTACTAGCGGGAGACCTTACCGGGGAGCTGTTTTTT. Protein product: CASSLLAGDLTGELFF. Variable domain in full (rest from reference TRBV5-1 and TRBJ2-2): KAGVTQTPRYLIKTRGQQVTLSCSPISGHRSVSWYQQTPGQGLQFLFEYFSETQRNKGNFPGRFSGRQFSNSRSEMNVSTLELGDSALYLCASSLLAGDLTGELFFGEGSRLTVL.

This clonotype has just a few counts. The germline gene is not matched at one end of the junction; a read error may be the cause. This sequence joins TRBV7-2 and TRBJ2-7, with D perhaps TRBD1 (6 bases). The length of the CDR3 is 15 residues. The germline V gene has CDR1 SGHTA and CDR2 FQGNSA. The CDR3 reads CASGLPKGGSYEQYF. The CDR3 DNA sequence: TGTGCCAGCGGCTTACCTAAAGGGGGCTCCTACGAGCAGTACTTC.

This clonotype was recorded at least ten times. This rearrangement joins TRBV6-2 or TRBV6-3 to TRBJ2-1; 8 bases are shared with TRBD2. This CDR3 is 14 amino acids long. The junction had 6 bases not matched to a gene; V was cut back by 3 bases and J by 8 bases. In germline, CDR1 is MNHEY, CDR2 SVGEGT. The CDR3 region has the DNA TGTGCCAGCAGTTATAGACGGGGGGGCGATGAGCAGTTCTTC. Translating it yields CASSYRRGGDEQFF.

In its sample, this clonotype was seen many times. The chain is built from TRBV11-1 and TRBJ1-3; no clear D gene. The CDR3 contains 15 residues. The germline V and J ends were trimmed by 5 bases and 0 bases, with 11 bases remaining between them. The germline V gene encodes CDR1 SGHAT and CDR2 FQDESV (reference sequence). For the CDR3, the DNA is TGTGCCAGCAGCCCGGACGGTAACTCTGGAAACACCATATATTTT. It yields the protein CASSPDGNSGNTIYF.

This clonotype was detected many times. The chain couples TRBV28 to TRBJ2-1; D ambiguous. The CDR3 spans 14 residues. Germline V gene data show CDR1 as MDHEN and CDR2 as SYDVKM. V lost 3 bases to trimming and J lost 9 bases, with 15 bases between them. CDR3: CASSFYDLGGEQFF. CDR3 nucleotide sequence: TGTGCCAGCAGTTTCTACGACCTCGGCGGTGAGCAGTTCTTC. The whole variable domain, remainder taken from reference TRBV28 and TRBJ2-1, is DVKVTQSSRYLVKRTGEKVFLECVQDMDHENMFWYRQDPGLGLRLIYFSYDVKMKEKGDIPEGYSVSREKKERFSLILESASTNQTSMYLCASSFYDLGGEQFFGPGTRLTVL.

This clonotype was detected many times. J is TRBJ2-1 and V is TRBV12-3 or TRBV12-4; no firm D call. The CDR3 length is 13 residues. V was trimmed by 4 bases and J by 4 bases, leaving 8 bases between them. CDR3 nucleotide sequence: TGTGCCAGCAGTTCCGGACCATACAATGAGCAGTTCTTC. It is translated as CASSSGPYNEQFF.